This T cell receptor (beta chain) was captured in a study of blood T cell repertoires in COVID-19. Background on the study: The United States, Italy and Spain provided the acute and convalescent COVID-19 samples. PBMCs, B-cell-depleted T cells, or T cells provided the cDNA or gDNA that made up the material.

V trimming: 2 bases; J trimming: 8 bases; junction bases outside the gene matches: 4. This CDR3 region has 13 residues. Authors' data handling: Reference gene primers were amplified, and this amplification served to estimate nucleated cell counts. The repertoire was sequenced with immunoSEQ multiplex PCR; TCRdb's copy has only in-frame clones and lacks some. That table furnishes V, J and clone size, whereas the DNA furnished D and trimming. The table records 130,000 to 150,000 clones, around 80% of them present only once. Input material: peripheral blood. The chain is built from TRBV12-3 or TRBV12-4 and TRBJ1-2, with TRBD1 identical over 8 bases. This clonotype was sampled from a human donor in a cohort sampled during active COVID-19. The DNA of the CDR3 is TGTGCCAGCAGTTTATCAGGGGGCGTAGGCTACACCTTC. Translation gives CASSLSGGVGYTF.